This TCR beta chain appears in the sequencing data of a study of blood T cell repertoires in COVID-19. Across the whole study: Sample material is recorded as cDNA or gDNA derived from T cells, B-cell-depleted T cells, or PBMCs.

How the authors handled the data: Nucleated cell number was recorded as an estimate derived from reference gene primer amplification. Some clones are missing from TCRdb's copy, which holds only in-frame ones; the method was immunoSEQ multiplex PCR. That table is the source of V, J and clone size, and D and trimming were worked out from the DNA. The sample comprises a few hundred thousand clones, 80% to 90% of which are singletons, and about 4.2% rests with the top ten. The V gene end was trimmed by 5 bases and the J gene end by 1 base; junction bases not matched to a gene: 4. The CDR3 is made up of 17 amino acids. Germline lookup yields CDR1 WNHNN and CDR2 SYGVQD (reference sequence). This clone was counted only a few times.

This chain connects TRBV10-1 to TRBJ2-1; 14 bases match TRBD2. The sequenced material came from PBMCs or T cells enriched from blood (not recorded which). The clonotype originates from a middle-aged woman with acute COVID-19. The CDR3 loop reads CASSWGLAGESYNEQFF. The CDR3 DNA follows: TGCGCCAGCAGTTGGGGACTAGCGGGAGAATCCTACAATGAGCAGTTCTTC.